This T cell receptor beta chain was captured by sequencing in a study of Ad26.COV2.S vaccination and SARS-CoV-2 variants (dated by TCRdb to the early 2020s). At the level of the whole study: Vaccine-arm donors were drawn from COV1001, a multicentre, randomized, double-blind, placebo-controlled phase I-IIa trial of Ad26.COV2.S in healthy adults. Dosing of Ad26.COV2.S was intramuscular, at either 5x10^10 or 1x10^11 viral particles, delivered as one shot or as two shots spaced 56 days apart. TCRbeta repertoire sequencing served as the tool for gauging how specific and how broad the SARS-CoV-2-reactive T cell receptors were following Ad26.COV2.S vaccination. Investigators did not know the trial group allocation while performing experiments and assessing outcomes. Trial participants were randomized into five groups of five: low-dose or high-dose Ad26.COV2.S given once or twice, or placebo on both occasions. A total of 32 samples were included in the TCR-sequenced set, comprising about 20 Ad26.COV2.S vaccine recipients, 5 placebo recipients and 8 SARS-CoV-2 convalescent individuals.

Here is what the overall study found, with its caveats: Ad26.COV2.S recipients had higher spike-specific TCR breadth than placebo recipients (P = 0.0014). After vaccination, spike-specific CD8+ and CD4+ T cell responses were reported to show substantial breadth. Vaccine and placebo recipients had similar non-spike TCR breadth, a finding consistent with the vaccine containing only spike. The authors noted that the TCR breadth and depth analyses may have underestimated total T cell responses. The study was not powered for comparison of responses between vaccine doses or regimens.

This clone was counted a few times. Which antigen it targets is not known. No base quality information exists; no much larger clone differs at one position. The immunoSEQ Assay was used to sequence TCRbeta CDR3 regions. After extraction, genomic DNA underwent amplification by bias-controlled multiplex PCR, followed by high-throughput sequencing. On the authors' methods: To quantify the absolute abundance of every unique TCRbeta CDR3 region, sequences were collapsed and filtered. T cell fraction was estimated by normalizing TCRbeta template counts to usable DNA, which was measured by amplifying reference genes present in all nucleated cells. Repertoire TCRs were annotated as SARS-CoV-2-specific by exact matching of V gene, CDR3 amino acid sequence and J gene to a known reactive TCR set. The reference SARS-CoV-2 TCR set came from MIRA and was filtered for enrichment in COVID-19-positive ImmuneCODE repertoires, removing public or cross-reactive TCRs. Based on the MIRA antigens, annotated TCRs were further analysed at the level of specific ORF or position within ORF. Depth was the summed frequency of annotated unique rearrangements, while breadth was defined as annotated unique rearrangements over total unique productive rearrangements. Group comparisons of TCR breadth used two-sided Wilcoxon rank-sum tests. The table was pulled from immuneACCESS by TCRdb, which kept in-frame rearrangements only. Such tables lose some clones; where checked, under half of the loss comes from unresolved V genes, and the rest has no known cause. V and J calls and clone size follow that table, whereas D and trimming were derived from the DNA. The sample table lists 300,000 to 400,000 clones, about nine tenths of them with a count of one. The leading ten clones occupy about 3.5% of the sample.

The V end gives up 5 bases and the J end 0 bases, leaving 6 bases in the junction not matched to a gene. Reading the germline V gene (reference sequence) gives CDR1 LNHDA and CDR2 SQIVND. The CDR3 runs 15 amino acids, cysteine and phenylalanine included. The entry retains the CDR3 DNA only, 45 bases that are in frame from base 1. Read against the paper, the sample's treatment or condition label means: about 20 received Ad26.COV2.S at low or high dose, single or two shots; several received placebo; per-sample allocation not given. For vaccine and placebo recipients, repertoires were sequenced using samples collected on day 63 after the first injection. Cohort 1b enrolled fewer than 30 adults aged 18-55 years at a single site in Boston, USA, between 29 July and 7 August 2020. As a vaccine, Ad26.COV2.S was a replication-incompetent adenovirus type 26 vector that expressed a prefusion-stabilized SARS-CoV-2 spike protein derived from the original Wuhan strain.

The clonotype comes from a person aged 18-65 years who received the Ad26.COV2.S COVID-19 vaccine or a placebo. This material consisted of peripheral blood, taken in a trial of Ad26.COV2.S vaccine versus placebo. The receptor chain draws on TRBV19 and TRBJ1-2; the central 7 bases match TRBD1. The CDR3 protein sequence reads: CASSSRDRTNYGYTF. The DNA sequence is given as TGTGCCAGTAGTTCTAGGGACAGAACTAACTATGGCTACACCTTC. The full variable domain, with segments outside the CDR3 supplied by the reference TRBV19 and TRBJ1-2 proteins, appears as DGGITQSPKYLFRKEGQNVTLSCEQNLNHDAMYWYRQDPGQGLRLIYYSQIVNDFQKGDIAEGYSVSREKKESFPLTVTSAQKNPTAFYLCASSSRDRTNYGYTFGSGTRLTVV.